A selection of T cell receptor beta chains follows, all from one sample in a study of cytomegalovirus exposure and HLA in healthy donors. The protocol was immunoSEQ multiplex PCR, while the TCRdb copy is restricted to in-frame clones and leaves out a portion. The profile shows fewer than 250,000 clones, around 78% of them singletons. Sequenced: PBMCs. The receptor set was obtained from a young woman in good health and CMV-seropositive. CDR3s include the opening cysteine and the closing phenylalanine or tryptophan. The D gene is left open where the match is weak. Clone size is not always given. Where it is, it says once, few, many or a class for expanded clones.

NA	NA	TRBJ2-7	TRBV15	CATSRKSAYEQYF	TGTGCCACCAGCAGAAAATCAGCCTACGAGCAGTACTTC
NA	NA	TRBJ2-7	TRBV27	CASSLKPLGEQYF	TGTGCCAGCAGTTTGAAGCCCCTCGGCGAGCAGTACTTC
TRBD1	NA	TRBJ1-2	TRBV7-9	CASSSGQGGGYTF	TGTGCCAGCAGCTCGGGACAGGGTGGTGGCTACACCTTC
NA	NA	TRBJ1-4	TRBV4-1	CASSQGMGALNEKLFF	TGCGCCAGCAGCCAAGGGATGGGAGCATTAAATGAAAAACTGTTTTTT
NA	NA	TRBJ2-2	TRBV5-1	CASSITGDTGELFF	TGCGCCAGCAGTATAACAGGAGATACCGGGGAGCTGTTTTTT
TRBD1	NA	TRBJ2-3	TRBV29-1	CSADRGVEDTQYF	TGCAGCGCCGACAGGGGGGTGGAGGATACGCAGTATTTT
NA	NA	TRBJ1-3	TRBV14	CASSHVVSGNTIYF	TGTGCCAGCAGCCACGTAGTCTCTGGAAACACCATATATTTT
NA	NA	TRBJ1-6	TRBV30	CAWSPGSSYNSPLHF	TGTGCCTGGAGCCCCGGGAGCTCCTATAATTCACCCCTCCACTTT
NA	NA	TRBJ1-5	TRBV6-1	CASSEAYRGLRNQPQHF	TGTGCCAGCAGTGAAGCGTATAGGGGTCTCCGCAATCAGCCCCAGCATTTT
NA	NA	TRBJ1-5	TRBV28	CARHKKPQHF	TGTGCCAGACATAAAAAGCCCCAGCATTTT
TRBD1	NA	TRBJ1-5	TRBV2	CASGTGGNYQPQHF	TGTGCCAGCGGGACAGGGGGGAATTATCAGCCCCAGCATTTT
NA	few	TRBJ1-5	TRBV18	CASSREVNQPQHF	TGTGCCAGCTCCAGGGAGGTCAATCAGCCCCAGCATTTT
TRBD1	once	TRBJ1-4	TRBV28	CASRKTGVTNEKLFF	TGTGCCAGCAGGAAGACAGGGGTAACTAATGAAAAACTGTTTTTT
NA	NA	TRBJ1-5	TRBV19	CASRRGSLNQPQHF	TGTGCCAGTAGAAGGGGCAGCCTCAATCAGCCCCAGCATTTT
NA	NA	TRBJ2-7	TRBV28	CASSLQAAPYEQYF	TGTGCCAGCAGTCTCCAAGCGGCTCCCTACGAGCAGTACTTC
TRBD1	NA	TRBJ2-5	TRBV7-2	CASSLTGGKETQYF	TGTGCCAGCAGCTTAACAGGGGGCAAGGAGACCCAGTACTTC
NA	NA	TRBJ2-3	TRBV13	CASSPLGPNTQYF	TGTGCCAGCAGCCCGCTCGGTCCCAATACGCAGTATTTT
TRBD1	NA	TRBJ2-7	TRBV5-6	CASTLGTEFEQYF	TGTGCCAGCACCTTAGGGACAGAATTCGAGCAGTACTTC
NA	NA	TRBJ1-4	TRBV25-1	CASSEYKGRGASNEKLFF	TGTGCCAGCAGTGAATATAAGGGGAGGGGAGCCTCTAATGAAAAACTGTTTTTT
NA	few	TRBJ1-3	TRBV18	CASSPPSGEGNTIYF	TGTGCCAGCTCACCACCGTCAGGGGAGGGAAACACCATATATTTT
NA	NA	TRBJ2-7	TRBV4-3	CASSQDNDRTYEQYF	TGCGCCAGCAGCCAAGATAACGACAGAACCTACGAGCAGTACTTC
TRBD1	NA	TRBJ2-1	TRBV6-1	CASSELGRGYNEQFF	TGTGCCAGCAGTGAACTCGGCAGGGGGTACAATGAGCAGTTCTTC